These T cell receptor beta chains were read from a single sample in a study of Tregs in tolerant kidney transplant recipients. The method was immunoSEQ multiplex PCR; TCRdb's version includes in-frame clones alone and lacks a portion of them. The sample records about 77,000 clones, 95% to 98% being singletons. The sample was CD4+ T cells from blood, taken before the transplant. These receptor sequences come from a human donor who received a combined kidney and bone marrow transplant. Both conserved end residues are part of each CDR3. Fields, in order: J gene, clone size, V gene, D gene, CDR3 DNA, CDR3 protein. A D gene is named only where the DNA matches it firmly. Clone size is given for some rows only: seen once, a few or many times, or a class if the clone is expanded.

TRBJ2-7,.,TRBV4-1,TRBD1,TGCGCCAGCAGCCCCGACAGGGATCATACCTACGAGCAGTACTTC,CASSPDRDHTYEQYF
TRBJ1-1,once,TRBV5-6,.,TGTGCCACCGCCGTCGGGTTGAACACTGAAGCTTTCTTT,CATAVGLNTEAFF
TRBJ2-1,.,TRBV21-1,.,TGTGCCAGCAGCAAAAGTTGGACAGGACGAGCCTCCTACAATGAGCAGTTCTTC,CASSKSWTGRASYNEQFF
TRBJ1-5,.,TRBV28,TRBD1,TGTGCCAGCAGTTTAACTGAGACAGGGGGCTCTCAGCCCCAGCATTTT,CASSLTETGGSQPQHF
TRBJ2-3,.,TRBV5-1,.,TGCGCCAGCAGCTTGGTACACCCCACAGATACGCAGTATTTT,CASSLVHPTDTQYF
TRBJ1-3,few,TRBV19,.,TGTGCCAGTAGTCCAGGGTTCCCTGGAAACACCATATATTTT,CASSPGFPGNTIYF
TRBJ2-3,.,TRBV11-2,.,TGTGCCAGCAGCTCTAAGGGGTTAATGGCAGATACGCAGTATTTT,CASSSKGLMADTQYF
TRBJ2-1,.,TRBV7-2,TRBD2,TGTGCCAGCAGCCCCCTAGCGGGAGGGTACAATGAGCAGTTCTTC,CASSPLAGGYNEQFF
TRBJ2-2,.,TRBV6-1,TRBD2,TGTGCCAGCAGAGCGAGCGGGGTCCCCGGGGAGCTGTTTTTT,CASRASGVPGELFF
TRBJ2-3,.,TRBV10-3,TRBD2,TGTGCCATCACAATCTCAGCGGGAGGAACAGATACGCAGTATTTT,CAITISAGGTDTQYF
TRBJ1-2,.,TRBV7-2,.,TGTGCCAGCAGCTCCCGGACAGCCAACTATGGCTACACCTTC,CASSSRTANYGYTF
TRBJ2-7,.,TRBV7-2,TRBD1,TGTGCCAGCAGCTTGAACCCAGGGGGCGCCTACGAGCAGTACTTC,CASSLNPGGAYEQYF
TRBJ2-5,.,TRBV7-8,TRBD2,TGTGCCAGCAGCCCTCTAGCGGGGGGCCGCCCTAGAGAGACCCAGTACTTC,CASSPLAGGRPRETQYF
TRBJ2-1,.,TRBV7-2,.,TGTGCCAGCAGCTTTCAGGGGCCGAGCTCCTACAATGAGCAGTTCTTC,CASSFQGPSSYNEQFF
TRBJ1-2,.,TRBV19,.,TGTGCCAGTAGTATGAGCGCAGGGCTCTATGGCTACACCTTC,CASSMSAGLYGYTF
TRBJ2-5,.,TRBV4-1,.,TGCGCCAGCAGCCAAGCGCGGGAACTGCAAGAGACCCAGTACTTC,CASSQARELQETQYF
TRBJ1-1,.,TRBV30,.,TGTGCCTGGAGCAACAGGTTGAGCACTGAAGCTTTCTTT,CAWSNRLSTEAFF
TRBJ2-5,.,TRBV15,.,.,CATKGLRARETQYF
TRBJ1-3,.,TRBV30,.,TGTGCCTGGACCACAGGATTTTCCGTGTACACCATATATTTT,CAWTTGFSVYTIYF
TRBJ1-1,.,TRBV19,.,TGTGCCAGTAGTACCGAGGTGTACACTGAAGCTTTCTTT,CASSTEVYTEAFF
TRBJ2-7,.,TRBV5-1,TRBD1,TGCGCCAGCAGGACTACACCGACAGGGGGTTTCTACGAGCAGTACTTC,CASRTTPTGGFYEQYF